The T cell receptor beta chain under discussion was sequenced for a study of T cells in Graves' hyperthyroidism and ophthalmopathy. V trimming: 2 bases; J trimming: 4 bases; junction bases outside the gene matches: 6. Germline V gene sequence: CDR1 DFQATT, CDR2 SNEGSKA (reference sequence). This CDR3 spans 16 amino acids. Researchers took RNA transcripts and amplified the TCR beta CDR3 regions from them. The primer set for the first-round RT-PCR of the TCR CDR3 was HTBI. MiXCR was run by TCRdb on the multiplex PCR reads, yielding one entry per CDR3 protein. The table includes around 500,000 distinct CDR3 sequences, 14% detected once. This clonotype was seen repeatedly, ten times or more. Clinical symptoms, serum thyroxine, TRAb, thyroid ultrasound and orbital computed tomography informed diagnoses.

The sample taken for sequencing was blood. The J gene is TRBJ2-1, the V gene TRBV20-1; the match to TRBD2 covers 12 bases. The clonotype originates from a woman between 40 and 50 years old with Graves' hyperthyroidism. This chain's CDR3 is CSARPWTSGIYNEQFF. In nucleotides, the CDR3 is TGCAGTGCTAGACCCTGGACTAGCGGGATTTACAATGAGCAGTTCTTC.